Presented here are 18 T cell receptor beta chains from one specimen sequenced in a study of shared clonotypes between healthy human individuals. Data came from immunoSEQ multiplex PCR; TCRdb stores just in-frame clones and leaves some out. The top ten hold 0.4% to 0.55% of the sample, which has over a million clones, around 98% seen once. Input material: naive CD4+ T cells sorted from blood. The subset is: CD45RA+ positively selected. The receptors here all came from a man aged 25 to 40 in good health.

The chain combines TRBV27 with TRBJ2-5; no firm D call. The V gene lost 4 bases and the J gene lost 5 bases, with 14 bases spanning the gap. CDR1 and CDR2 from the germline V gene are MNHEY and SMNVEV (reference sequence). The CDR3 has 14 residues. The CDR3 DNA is TGTGCCAGCAGTTCGGCCCGTCGGTGGGAGACCCAGTACTTC. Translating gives CASSSARRWETQYF.

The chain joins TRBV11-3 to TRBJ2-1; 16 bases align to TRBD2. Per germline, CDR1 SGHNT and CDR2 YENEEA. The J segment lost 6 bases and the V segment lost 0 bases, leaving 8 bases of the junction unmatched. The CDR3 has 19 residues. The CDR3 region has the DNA TGTGCCAGCAGCTTAGACACCGGGACTAGCGGGAGGGTAACCAATGAGCAGTTCTTC. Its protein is CASSLDTGTSGRVTNEQFF.

This CDR3 is CATGIVGTGETQYF. The CDR3 DNA follows: TGTGCCACGGGAATAGTTGGGACGGGAGAGACCCAGTACTTC. The J gene is TRBJ2-5, the V gene TRBV7-9, with D perhaps matching TRBD1 or TRBD2 (5 bases each). Deletions cut 10 bases from V and 4 bases from J, with 19 bases between. The CDR3 extends over 14 amino acids. Germline CDR1 SEHNR, CDR2 FQNEAQ (reference sequence).

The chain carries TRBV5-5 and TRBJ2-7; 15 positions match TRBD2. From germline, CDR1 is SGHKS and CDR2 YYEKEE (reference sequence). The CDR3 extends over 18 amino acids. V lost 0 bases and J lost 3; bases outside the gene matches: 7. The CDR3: CASSLAGLAGGRLYEQYF. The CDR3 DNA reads TGTGCCAGCAGCTTGGCGGGACTAGCGGGAGGCCGTCTCTACGAGCAGTACTTC.

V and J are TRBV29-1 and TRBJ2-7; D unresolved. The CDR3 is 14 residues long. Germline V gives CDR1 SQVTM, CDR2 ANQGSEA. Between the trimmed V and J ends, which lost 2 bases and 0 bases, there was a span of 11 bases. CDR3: CSVESGLSSYEQYF. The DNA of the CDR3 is TGCAGCGTTGAATCCGGGTTGAGCTCCTACGAGCAGTACTTC.

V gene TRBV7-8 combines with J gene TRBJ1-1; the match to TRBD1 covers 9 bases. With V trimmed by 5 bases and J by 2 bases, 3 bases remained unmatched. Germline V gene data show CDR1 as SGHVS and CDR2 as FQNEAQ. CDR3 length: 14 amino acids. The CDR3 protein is CASSHRGRNTEAFF. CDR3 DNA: TGTGCCAGCAGCCACAGGGGGCGAAACACTGAAGCTTTCTTT. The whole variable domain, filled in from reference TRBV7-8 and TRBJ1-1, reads GAGVSQSPRYKVAKRGQDVALRCDPISGHVSLFWYQQALGQGPEFLTYFQNEAQLDKSGLPSDRFFAERPEGSVSTLKIQRTQQEDSAVYLCASSHRGRNTEAFFGQGTRLTVV.

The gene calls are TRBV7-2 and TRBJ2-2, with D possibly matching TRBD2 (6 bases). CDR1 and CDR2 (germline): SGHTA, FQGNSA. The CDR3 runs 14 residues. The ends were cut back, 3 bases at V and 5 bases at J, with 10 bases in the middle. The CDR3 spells CASSFRRETGELFF. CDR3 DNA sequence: TGTGCCAGCAGCTTTCGGCGGGAAACCGGGGAGCTGTTTTTT.

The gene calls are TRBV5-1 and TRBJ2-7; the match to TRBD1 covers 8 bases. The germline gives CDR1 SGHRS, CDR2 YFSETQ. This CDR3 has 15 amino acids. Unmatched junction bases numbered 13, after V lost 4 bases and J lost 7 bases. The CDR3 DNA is TGCGCCAGCAGCCAATGGACAGGGCCTCCGGGGGAGCAGTACTTC. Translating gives CASSQWTGPPGEQYF.

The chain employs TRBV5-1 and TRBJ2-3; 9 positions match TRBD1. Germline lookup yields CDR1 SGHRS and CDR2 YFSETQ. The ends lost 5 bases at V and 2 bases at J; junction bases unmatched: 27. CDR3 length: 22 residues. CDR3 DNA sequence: TGCGCCAGCAGGGGACAGGGTACCCCGACCTGGGTTTCGGCTGTTCCCACAGATACGCAGTATTTT. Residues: CASRGQGTPTWVSAVPTDTQYF.

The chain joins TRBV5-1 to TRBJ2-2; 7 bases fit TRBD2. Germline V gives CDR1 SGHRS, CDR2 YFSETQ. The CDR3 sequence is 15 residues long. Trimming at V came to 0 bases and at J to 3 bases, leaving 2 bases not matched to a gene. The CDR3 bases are TGCGCCAGCAGCTTGGGGGCGGGAGACACCGGGGAGCTGTTTTTT. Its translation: CASSLGAGDTGELFF.

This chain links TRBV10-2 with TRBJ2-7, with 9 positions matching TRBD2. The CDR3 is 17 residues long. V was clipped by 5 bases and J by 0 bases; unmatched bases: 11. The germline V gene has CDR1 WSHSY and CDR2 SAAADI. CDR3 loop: CASSQHLAGLASYEQYF. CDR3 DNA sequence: TGCGCCAGCAGTCAACATTTAGCGGGACTAGCCTCCTACGAGCAGTACTTC.

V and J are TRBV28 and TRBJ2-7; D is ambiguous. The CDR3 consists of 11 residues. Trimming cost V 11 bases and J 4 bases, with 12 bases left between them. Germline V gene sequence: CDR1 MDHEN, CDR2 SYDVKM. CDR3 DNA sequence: TGTGCCGTCCTCGGGCGGTACGAGCAGTACTTC. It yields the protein CAVLGRYEQYF.

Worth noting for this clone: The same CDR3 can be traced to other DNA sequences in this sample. This chain's CDR3 is CASSPGTGRSYEQYF. The CDR3, as DNA: TGTGCCAGCTCACCAGGGACAGGGCGCTCCTACGAGCAGTACTTC. This chain connects TRBV18 to TRBJ2-7; 9 bases align to TRBD1. Germline V CDR1 and CDR2: KGHSH, LQKENI. V lost 2 bases to trimming and J lost 0 bases; unmatched junction nucleotides: 2. The CDR3 has 15 residues.

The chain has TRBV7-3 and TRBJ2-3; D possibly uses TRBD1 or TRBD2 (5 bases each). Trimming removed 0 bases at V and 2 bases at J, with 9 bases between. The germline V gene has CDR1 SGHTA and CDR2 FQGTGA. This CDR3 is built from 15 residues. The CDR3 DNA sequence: TGTGCCAGCAGCTTAACCCGAGGGACCACAGATACGCAGTATTTT. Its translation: CASSLTRGTTDTQYF.

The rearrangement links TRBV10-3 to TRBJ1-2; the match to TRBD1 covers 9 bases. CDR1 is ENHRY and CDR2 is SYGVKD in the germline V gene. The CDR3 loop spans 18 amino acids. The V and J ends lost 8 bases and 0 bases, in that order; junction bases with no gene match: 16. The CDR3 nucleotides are TGTGCCATCGATTCGTCACCGGGACAGGGCACCGCTAACTATGGCTACACCTTC. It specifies CAIDSSPGQGTANYGYTF.

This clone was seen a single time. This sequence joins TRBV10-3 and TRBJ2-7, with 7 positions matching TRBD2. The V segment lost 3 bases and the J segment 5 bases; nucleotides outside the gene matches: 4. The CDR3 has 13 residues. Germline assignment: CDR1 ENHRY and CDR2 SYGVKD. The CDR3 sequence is CAISEGLVHEQYF. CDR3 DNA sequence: TGTGCCATCAGTGAAGGACTAGTCCACGAGCAGTACTTC.

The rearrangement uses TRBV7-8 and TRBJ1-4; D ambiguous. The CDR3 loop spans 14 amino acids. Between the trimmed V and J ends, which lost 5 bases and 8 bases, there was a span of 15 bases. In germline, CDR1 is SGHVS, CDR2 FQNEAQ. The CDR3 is CASSRALVGEKLFF. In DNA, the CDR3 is TGTGCCAGCAGCAGGGCCCTCGTAGGGGAAAAACTGTTTTTT.

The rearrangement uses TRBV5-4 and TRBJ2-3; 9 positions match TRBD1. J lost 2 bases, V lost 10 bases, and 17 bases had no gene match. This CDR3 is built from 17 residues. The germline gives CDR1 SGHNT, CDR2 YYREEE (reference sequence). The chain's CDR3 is CAVHHIRDRDYTDTQYF. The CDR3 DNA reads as TGTGCCGTCCATCATATCCGGGACAGGGATTACACAGATACGCAGTATTTT.